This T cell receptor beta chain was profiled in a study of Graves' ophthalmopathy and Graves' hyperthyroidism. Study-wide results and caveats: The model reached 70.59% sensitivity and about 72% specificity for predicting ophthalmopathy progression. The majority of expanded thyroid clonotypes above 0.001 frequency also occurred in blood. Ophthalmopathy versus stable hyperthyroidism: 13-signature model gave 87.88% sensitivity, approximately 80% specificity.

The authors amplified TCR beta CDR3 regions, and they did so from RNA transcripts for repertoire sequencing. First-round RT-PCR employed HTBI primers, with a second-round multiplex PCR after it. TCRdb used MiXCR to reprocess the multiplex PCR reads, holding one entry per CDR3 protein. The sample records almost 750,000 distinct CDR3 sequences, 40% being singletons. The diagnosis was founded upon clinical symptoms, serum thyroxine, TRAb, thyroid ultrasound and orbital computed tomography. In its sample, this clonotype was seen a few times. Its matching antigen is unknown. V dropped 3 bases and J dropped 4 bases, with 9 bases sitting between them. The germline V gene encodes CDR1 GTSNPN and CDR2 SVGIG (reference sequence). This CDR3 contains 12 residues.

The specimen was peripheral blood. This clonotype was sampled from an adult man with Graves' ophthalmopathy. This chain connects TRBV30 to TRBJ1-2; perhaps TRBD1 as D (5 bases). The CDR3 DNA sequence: TGTGCCTGGAGGATCAGGGTCTATGGCTACACCTTC. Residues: CAWRIRVYGYTF. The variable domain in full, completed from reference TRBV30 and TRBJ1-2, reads SQTIHQWPATLVQPVGSPLSLECTVEGTSNPNLYWYRQAAGRGLQLLFYSVGIGQISSEVPQNLSASRPQDRQFILSSKKLLLSDSGFYLCAWRIRVYGYTFGSGTRLTVV.